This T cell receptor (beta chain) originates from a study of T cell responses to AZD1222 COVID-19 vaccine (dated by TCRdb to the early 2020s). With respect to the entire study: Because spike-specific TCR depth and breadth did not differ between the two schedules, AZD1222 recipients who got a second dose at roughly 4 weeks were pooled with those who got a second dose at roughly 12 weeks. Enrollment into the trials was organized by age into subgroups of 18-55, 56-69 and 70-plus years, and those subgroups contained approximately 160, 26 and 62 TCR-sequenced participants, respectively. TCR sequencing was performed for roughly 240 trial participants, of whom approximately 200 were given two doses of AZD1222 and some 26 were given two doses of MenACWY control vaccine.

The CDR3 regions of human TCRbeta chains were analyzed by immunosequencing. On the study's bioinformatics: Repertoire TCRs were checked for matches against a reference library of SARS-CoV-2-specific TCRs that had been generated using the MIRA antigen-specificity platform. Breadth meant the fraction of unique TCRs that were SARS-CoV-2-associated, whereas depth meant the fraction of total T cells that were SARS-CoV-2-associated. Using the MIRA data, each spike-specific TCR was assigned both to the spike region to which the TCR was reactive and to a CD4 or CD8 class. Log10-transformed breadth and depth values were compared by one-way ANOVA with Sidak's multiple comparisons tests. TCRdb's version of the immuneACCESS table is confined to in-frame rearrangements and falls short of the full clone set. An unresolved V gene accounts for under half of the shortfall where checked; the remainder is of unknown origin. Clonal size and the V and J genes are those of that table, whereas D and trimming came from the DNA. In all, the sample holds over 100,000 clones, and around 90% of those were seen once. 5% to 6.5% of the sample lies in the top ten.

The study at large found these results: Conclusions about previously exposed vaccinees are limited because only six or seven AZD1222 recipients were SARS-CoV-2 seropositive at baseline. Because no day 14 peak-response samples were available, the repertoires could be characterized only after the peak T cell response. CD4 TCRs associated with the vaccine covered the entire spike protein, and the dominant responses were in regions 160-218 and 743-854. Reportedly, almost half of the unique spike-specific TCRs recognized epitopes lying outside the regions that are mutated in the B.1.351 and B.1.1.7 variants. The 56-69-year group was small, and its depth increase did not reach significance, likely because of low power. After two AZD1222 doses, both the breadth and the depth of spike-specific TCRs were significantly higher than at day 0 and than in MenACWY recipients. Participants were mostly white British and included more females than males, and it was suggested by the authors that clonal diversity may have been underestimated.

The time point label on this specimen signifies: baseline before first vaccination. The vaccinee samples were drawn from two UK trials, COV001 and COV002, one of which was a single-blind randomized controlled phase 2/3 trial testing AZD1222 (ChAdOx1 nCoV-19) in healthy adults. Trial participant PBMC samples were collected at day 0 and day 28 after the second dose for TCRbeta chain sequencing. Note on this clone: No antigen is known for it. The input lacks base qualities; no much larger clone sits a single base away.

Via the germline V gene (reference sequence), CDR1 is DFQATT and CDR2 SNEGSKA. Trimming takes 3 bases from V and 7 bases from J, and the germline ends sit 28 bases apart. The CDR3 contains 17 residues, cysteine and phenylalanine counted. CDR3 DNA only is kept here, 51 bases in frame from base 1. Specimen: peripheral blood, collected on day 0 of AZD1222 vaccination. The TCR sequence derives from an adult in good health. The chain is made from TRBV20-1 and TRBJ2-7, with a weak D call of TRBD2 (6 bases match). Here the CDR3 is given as CSASHRTGVGGGPEQYF. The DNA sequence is TGCAGTGCTAGTCACCGGACGGGGGTGGGAGGAGGACCTGAGCAGTACTTC.